The following is a T cell receptor (beta chain) sequence with its context. The CDR3 consists of 15 residues. Trimming took 5 bases from V and 3 from J, leaving 17 bases between them. Per the germline V gene, CDR1 is MNHEY and CDR2 is SVGAGI. The record originates from a study of cytomegalovirus exposure and HLA in healthy donors. TCRdb's table, derived via immunoSEQ multiplex PCR, lists solely in-frame clones and lacks some. The table includes over 130,000 clones, around 87% detected once. This sequence originates from a man younger than 35 in good health and CMV-seropositive. This chain uses TRBV6-5 with TRBJ2-7; D is possibly TRBD1 (6 bases). Specimen: PBMCs. CDR3 sequence: CASSPFSDRRYEQYF. Here the CDR3 DNA reads TGTGCCAGCAGTCCCTTCTCTGACAGGCGCTACGAGCAGTACTTC.